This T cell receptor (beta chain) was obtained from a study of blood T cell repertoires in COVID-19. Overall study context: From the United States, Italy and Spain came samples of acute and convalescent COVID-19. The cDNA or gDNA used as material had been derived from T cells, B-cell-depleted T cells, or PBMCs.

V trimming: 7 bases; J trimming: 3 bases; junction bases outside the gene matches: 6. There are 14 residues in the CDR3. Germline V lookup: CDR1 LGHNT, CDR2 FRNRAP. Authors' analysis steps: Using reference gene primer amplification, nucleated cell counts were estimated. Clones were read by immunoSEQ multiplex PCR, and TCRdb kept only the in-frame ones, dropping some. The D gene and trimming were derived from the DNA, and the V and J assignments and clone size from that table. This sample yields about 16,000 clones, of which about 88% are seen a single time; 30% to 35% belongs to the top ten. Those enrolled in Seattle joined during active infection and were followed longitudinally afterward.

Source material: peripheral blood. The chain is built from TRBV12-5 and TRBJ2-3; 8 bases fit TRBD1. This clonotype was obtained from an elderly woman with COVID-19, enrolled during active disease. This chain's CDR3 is CASANGQGTDTQYF. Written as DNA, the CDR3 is TGTGCTAGTGCCAACGGACAGGGTACAGATACGCAGTATTTT.